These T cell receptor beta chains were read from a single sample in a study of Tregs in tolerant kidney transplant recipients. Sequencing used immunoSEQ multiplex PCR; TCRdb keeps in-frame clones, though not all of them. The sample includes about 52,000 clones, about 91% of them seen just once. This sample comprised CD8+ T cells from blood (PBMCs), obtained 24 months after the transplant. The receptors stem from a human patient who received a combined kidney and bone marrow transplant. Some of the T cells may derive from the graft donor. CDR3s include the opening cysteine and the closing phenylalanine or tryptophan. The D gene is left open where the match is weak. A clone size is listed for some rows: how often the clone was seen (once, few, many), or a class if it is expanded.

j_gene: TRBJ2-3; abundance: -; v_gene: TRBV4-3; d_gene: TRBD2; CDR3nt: TGCGCCAGCAGTTCGAACCTAGCGGGAGGGCCGAGGGCTACGCAGTATTTT; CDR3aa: CASSSNLAGGPRATQYF
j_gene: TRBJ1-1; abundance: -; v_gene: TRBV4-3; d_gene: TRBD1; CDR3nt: TGCGCCAGCAGCCAACCGGGACAGACTTACACTGAAGCTTTCTTT; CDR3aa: CASSQPGQTYTEAFF
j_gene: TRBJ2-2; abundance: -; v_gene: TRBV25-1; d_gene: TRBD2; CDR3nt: TGTGCCAGCAGTGCTCTTAAGGGCGCGGGAGGGGCCTCCGGGGAGCTGTTTTTT; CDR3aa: CASSALKGAGGASGELFF
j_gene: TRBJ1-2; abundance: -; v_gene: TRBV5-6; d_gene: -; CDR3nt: TGTGCCAGCAGCTTGGCGGGAAACTATGGCTACACCTTC; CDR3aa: CASSLAGNYGYTF
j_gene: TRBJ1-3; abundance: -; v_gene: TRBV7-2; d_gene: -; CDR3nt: TGTGCCAGCAGCTTTTGGGAGACAAACACCATATATTTT; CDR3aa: CASSFWETNTIYF
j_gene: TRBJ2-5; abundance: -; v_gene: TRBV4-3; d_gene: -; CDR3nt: TGCGCCAGCAGCCAAGAGGCAGGGGGGAAGGAGACCCAGTACTTC; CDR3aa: CASSQEAGGKETQYF
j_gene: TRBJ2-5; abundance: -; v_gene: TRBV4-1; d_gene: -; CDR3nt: TGCGCCAGCAGCCCCCCTGGAGTGGGGAGGGAGACCCAGTACTTC; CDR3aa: CASSPPGVGRETQYF
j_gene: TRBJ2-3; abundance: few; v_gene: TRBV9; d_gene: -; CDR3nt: TGTGCCAGCAGCGATAATAGAGCAGATACGCAGTATTTT; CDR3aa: CASSDNRADTQYF
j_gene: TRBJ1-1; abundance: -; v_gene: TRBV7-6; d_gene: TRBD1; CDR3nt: TGTGCCAGCAGCTACCAGACAGGGGAGATCACTGAAGCTTTCTTT; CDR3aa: CASSYQTGEITEAFF
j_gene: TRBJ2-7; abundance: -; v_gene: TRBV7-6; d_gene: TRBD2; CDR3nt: TGTGCCAGTTCACTAGCGGGGTCCTACGAGCAGTACTTC; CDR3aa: CASSLAGSYEQYF
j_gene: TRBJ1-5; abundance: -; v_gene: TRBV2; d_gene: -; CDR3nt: TGTGCCAGTGATAGTTGGGGCCCTTATAGACAGCCCCAGCATTTT; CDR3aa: CASDSWGPYRQPQHF
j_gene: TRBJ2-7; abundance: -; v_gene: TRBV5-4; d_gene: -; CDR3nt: TGTGCCAGCAGCTTGACGGTAGGCGGCGAGCAGTACTTC; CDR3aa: CASSLTVGGEQYF
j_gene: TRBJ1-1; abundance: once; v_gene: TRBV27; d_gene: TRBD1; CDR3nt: TGTGCCAGCAGCTGGGGACAGGGCCAAAGAGCTTTCTTT; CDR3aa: CASSWGQGQRAFF
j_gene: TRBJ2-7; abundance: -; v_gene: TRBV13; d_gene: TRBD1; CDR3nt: TGTGCCAGCGGCGCCGACAGGGTGGACGAGCAGTACTTC; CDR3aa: CASGADRVDEQYF
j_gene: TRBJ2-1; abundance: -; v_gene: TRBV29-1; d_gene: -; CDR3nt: TGCAGCGTTGAAGATAGGACAGACTACAATGAGCAGTTCTTC; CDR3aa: CSVEDRTDYNEQFF
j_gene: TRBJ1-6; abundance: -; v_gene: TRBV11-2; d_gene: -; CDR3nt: TGTGCCAGCAGCTTGGGCTCCTATAATTCCCCCCTCCACTTT; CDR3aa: CASSLGSYNSPLHF
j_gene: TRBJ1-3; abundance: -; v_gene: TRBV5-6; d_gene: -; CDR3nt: TGTGCCAGCAGCTTAACTAGCTCTGGAAACACCATATATTTT; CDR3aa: CASSLTSSGNTIYF
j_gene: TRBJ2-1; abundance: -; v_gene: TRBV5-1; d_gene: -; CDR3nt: TGCGCCAGCAGATACAGACCCAGCTCCTACAATGAGCAGTTCTTC; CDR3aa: CASRYRPSSYNEQFF
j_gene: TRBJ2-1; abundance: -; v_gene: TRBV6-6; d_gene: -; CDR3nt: TGTGCCAGCAGTAGACTAGTGGGTCACTACAATGAGCAGTTCTTC; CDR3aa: CASSRLVGHYNEQFF
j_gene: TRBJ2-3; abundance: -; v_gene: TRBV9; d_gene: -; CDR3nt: TGTGCCAGCAGCGTAGGTACGGGGGGCCCGACAGATACGCAGTATTTT; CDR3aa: CASSVGTGGPTDTQYF
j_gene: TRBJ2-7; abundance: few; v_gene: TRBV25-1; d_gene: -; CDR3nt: TGTGCCAGCAGTCCCGGGATAGGGCCTAATTACGAGCAGTACTTC; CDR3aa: CASSPGIGPNYEQYF
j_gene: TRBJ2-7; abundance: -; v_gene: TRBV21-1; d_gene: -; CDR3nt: TGTGCCAGCAGCAACCGGGGCGAGCAGTACTTC; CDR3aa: CASSNRGEQYF
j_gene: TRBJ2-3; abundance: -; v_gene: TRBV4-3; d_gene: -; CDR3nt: TGCGCCAGCAGCCAAGAGCGACTCACAGATACGCAGTATTTT; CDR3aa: CASSQERLTDTQYF
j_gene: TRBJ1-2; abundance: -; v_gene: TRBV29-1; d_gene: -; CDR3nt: TGCAGCGCCCCCAGCGGGTCAGGGGGCTACACCTTC; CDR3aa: CSAPSGSGGYTF